The 14 T cell receptor beta chains below all came from one sample that was sequenced in a study of long-term antiretroviral therapy in people with HIV. At survey level, the immunoSEQ assay was run in its v3.0 version. Clones were sequenced by immunoSEQ multiplex PCR, and TCRdb holds only the in-frame ones, with some missing. The data show some 12,000 clones, roughly four fifths seen once. This specimen consisted of unsorted PBMCs, obtained 1.2 years after starting antiretroviral therapy. The receptors were sampled from a man in his forties or fifties with HIV.

The chain employs TRBV30 and TRBJ1-5; D unclear. The CDR3 extends over 14 amino acids. Germline CDR1 is GTSNPN and CDR2 is SVGIG (reference sequence). V was cut by 2 bases and J by 3 bases, with 11 bases left in between. The CDR3 loop is CAWSPGITNQPQHF. The CDR3, as DNA: TGTGCCTGGAGTCCCGGGATAACCAATCAGCCCCAGCATTTT.

The genes are TRBV4-3 and TRBJ2-7; 8 bases are a match to TRBD1. Per germline, CDR1 LGHNA and CDR2 YSLEER. The CDR3 runs 14 residues. V was clipped by 1 base and J by 2 bases; unmatched bases: 1. CDR3 in amino acids: CASSQGRGPYEQYF. CDR3 DNA: TGCGCCAGCAGCCAAGGCAGGGGGCCCTACGAGCAGTACTTC.

The V gene is TRBV7-6, the J gene TRBJ2-7; possibly TRBD1 or TRBD2 for D (5 bases each). The length of the CDR3 is 13 residues. Germline lookup yields CDR1 SGHVS and CDR2 FNYEAQ. Trimming left V 5 bases short and J 5 bases short, with 13 bases between. CDR3 sequence reads: CASSLSGGNEQYF. The CDR3 DNA reads as TGTGCCAGCAGCCTAAGTGGGGGTAACGAGCAGTACTTC. Filled out from reference TRBV7-6 and TRBJ2-7, the complete variable domain reads GAGVSQSPRYKVTKRGQDVALRCDPISGHVSLYWYRQALGQGPEFLTYFNYEAQQDKSGLPNDRFSAERPEGSISTLTIQRTEQRDSAMYRCASSLSGGNEQYFGPGTRLTVT.

The V and J genes are TRBV27 and TRBJ1-1; 12 bases are a match to TRBD1. Per the germline V gene, CDR1 is MNHEY and CDR2 is SMNVEV (reference sequence). V was pared by 4 bases and J by 4 bases, with 4 bases of the junction left unmatched. This CDR3 is built from 15 residues. CDR3 loop: CASSSGTGGTTEAFF. In DNA form, the CDR3 reads TGTGCCAGCAGTTCCGGGACAGGGGGCACCACTGAAGCTTTCTTT.

V and J are TRBV18 and TRBJ2-1; D is tentatively TRBD1 or TRBD2 (6 bases each). Germline V gene lookup returns CDR1 KGHSH and CDR2 LQKENI. Trimming removed 3 bases at V and 6 bases at J, with 15 bases between. The CDR3 length is 15 residues. CDR3 bases: TGTGCCAGCTCACCTCCCGGGGGCAGGGCCAATGAGCAGTTCTTC. This encodes CASSPPGGRANEQFF.

For the CDR3, the DNA is TGCGCCAGCAGCCAAGATAGGTTGACGTCAGTCCCCTACGAGCAGTACTTC. Translation gives CASSQDRLTSVPYEQYF. The J gene is TRBJ2-7, the V gene TRBV4-3; D gene unclear. Germline CDR1 is LGHNA and CDR2 is YSLEER. The CDR3 consists of 17 residues. With 0 bases removed from V and 2 bases from J, the gap between germline ends came to 17 bases.

The chain combines TRBV6-1 with TRBJ1-2; TRBD1 aligns across 9 bases. After removal of 7 bases from V and 1 base from J, the junction contained 7 bases not matched to a gene. This CDR3 region has 15 residues. In germline, CDR1 is MNHNS, CDR2 SASEGT. In nucleotides, the CDR3 is TGTGCCAGCATCCGCCCGGGACAGGGTAACTATGGCTACACCTTC. It specifies CASIRPGQGNYGYTF.

This clone was recorded only once. The rearrangement links TRBV5-4 to TRBJ2-5; tentative D call: TRBD2 (5 bases). Germline CDR1 is SGHNT and CDR2 is YYREEE (reference sequence). The CDR3 runs 14 residues. V lost 1 base, J lost 3 bases, and 10 bases lay in between. CDR3 DNA sequence: TGTGCCAGCAGCTTGAAGCAGAGGGAAGAGACCCAGTACTTC. This translates into CASSLKQREETQYF.

The chain carries TRBV5-1 and TRBJ1-2; 8 nucleotides line up with TRBD1. This CDR3 spans 15 amino acids. With 1 base clipped from V and 6 bases from J, the junction kept 8 bases outside the gene matches. In germline, CDR1 is SGHRS, CDR2 YFSETQ. The CDR3 coding sequence is TGCGCCAGCAGCTTGTTTTTAGGACAGGGCCATGGCTACACCTTC. Protein sequence: CASSLFLGQGHGYTF.

CDR3 residues: CASSPVPTGREKLFF. The CDR3 region has the DNA TGTGCCAGCTCGCCAGTTCCGACGGGTAGGGAAAAACTGTTTTTT. The chain recombines TRBV2 with TRBJ1-4; no definite D call. The CDR3 length is 15 residues. The germline V and J ends were trimmed by 8 bases and 8 bases, with 21 bases remaining between them. Germline V gene lookup returns CDR1 SNHLY and CDR2 FYNNEI.

This chain connects TRBV6-1 to TRBJ1-5, with D perhaps TRBD1 (5 bases). V was shortened by 6 bases and J by 3 bases, with 15 bases between the two germline ends. The CDR3 runs to 15 residues. The germline V gene has CDR1 MNHNS and CDR2 SASEGT. The CDR3 protein is CASSSSRGYNQPQHF. DNA for the CDR3: TGTGCCAGCAGCTCAAGTCGGGGGTACAATCAGCCCCAGCATTTT.

The chain is built from TRBV30 and TRBJ1-1, with TRBD1 as a possible D gene (5 bases). Trimming took 3 bases from V and 2 from J, leaving 10 bases between them. Germline loops: CDR1 GTSNPN, CDR2 SVGIG (reference sequence). The CDR3 runs to 13 residues. CDR3 DNA sequence: TGTGCCTGGAGCCCCGACAGTAACACTGAAGCTTTCTTT. Its protein product is CAWSPDSNTEAFF.

The table lists this clone with a few counts. This chain connects TRBV4-1 to TRBJ2-7, with 8 nucleotides matching TRBD1. The germline V gene encodes CDR1 MGHRA and CDR2 YSYEKL. The CDR3 totals 14 residues. With 0 bases clipped from V and 4 bases from J, the junction kept 2 bases outside the gene matches. CDR3 DNA: TGCGCCAGCAGCCAAGATCGGACAGGGTACGAGCAGTACTTC. It encodes CASSQDRTGYEQYF.

This clone was found once. This chain joins TRBV19 and TRBJ1-5; D call uncertain. Per the germline V gene, CDR1 is LNHDA and CDR2 is SQIVND (reference sequence). The CDR3 is 15 residues long. V lost 1 base, J lost 3 bases, and 10 bases lay in between. The CDR3 nucleotides read TGTGCCAGTAGTATAGTTGTCGGAGACAATCAGCCCCAGCATTTT. Translation gives CASSIVVGDNQPQHF.